The T cell receptor (beta chain) described here comes from a study of blood T cell repertoires in COVID-19. Study-wide background: The United States, Italy and Spain provided the acute and convalescent COVID-19 samples.

Original methodology: Amplification of reference gene primers provided the estimated nucleated cell counts. Profiled with immunoSEQ multiplex PCR; TCRdb holds only in-frame clones, not every one. V and J calls and clone size are given by that table; D and trimming were obtained from the DNA. The sample holds approximately 70,000 clones, roughly 84% seen once. The CDR3 runs 15 residues. V shed 5 bases, J shed 4 bases, and the junction held 10 bases outside the gene matches. The germline CDR1 and CDR2 sequences are MNHEY and SVGAGI. The receptor's source is a man in his forties or fifties with active COVID-19. Sequencing was done on a sample of peripheral blood. The chain is built from TRBV6-5 and TRBJ1-2; 7 nucleotides match TRBD1. The CDR3, as DNA: TGTGCCAGCAGTCAACGACAGGGCAATTCCTATGGCTACACCTTC. This gives the protein CASSQRQGNSYGYTF.